The 17 T cell receptor beta chains given below trace back to one sample, sequenced in a study of T-cell reconstitution after alpha-beta-depleted transplantation in children. The authors prepared the TCRbeta library with unique molecular identifiers. TCRdb re-called the PCR reads with MiXCR, one entry per CDR3 protein. The sample consists of hundreds of thousands of distinct CDR3 sequences, 10% of them appearing once. The sequenced sample was PBMCs, obtained before TCRalphabeta/CD19-depleted stem cell transplant. The receptors here all came from a child aged 2-15 years with inherited bone marrow failure, due to receive a stem cell transplant.

Many counts were recorded for this clonotype. The V gene is TRBV6-1, the J gene TRBJ2-6; TRBD1 might be the D (5 bases). CDR1 is MNHNS and CDR2 is SASEGT in the germline V gene. CDR3 size: 17 residues. Trimming removed 5 bases from V and 0 bases from J, with 14 bases in between. As DNA, the CDR3 is TGTGCCAGCAGTAAGACAGAGTTTCGCTCTGGGGCCAACGTCCTGACTTTC. Translated, it gives CASSKTEFRSGANVLTF.

This clonotype was counted at least ten times. The J gene is TRBJ2-7, the V gene TRBV7-9; D gene ambiguous. There are 12 residues in the CDR3. The germline V and J ends were trimmed by 2 bases and 6 bases, with 8 bases remaining between them. Per germline, CDR1 SEHNR and CDR2 FQNEAQ (reference sequence). As DNA, the CDR3 is TGTGCCAGCAGCTTAATCGTGGCCGAGCAGTACTTC. It specifies CASSLIVAEQYF.

This clonotype was seen repeatedly, ten times or more. This chain connects TRBV10-2 to TRBJ2-7, with D perhaps assigned TRBD1 or TRBD2 (5 bases each). Trimming cost V 3 bases and J 6 bases, with 18 bases left between them. The CDR3 is 15 amino acids. The germline V gene has CDR1 WSHSY and CDR2 SAAADI. The CDR3 nucleotides read TGCGCCAGCAGTGATTCTCCGGGGCAGTACCCCGAGCAGTACTTC. It encodes CASSDSPGQYPEQYF.

There are many counts of this clonotype. The chain is built from TRBV29-1 and TRBJ1-3; no clear D gene. V lost 0 bases and J lost 0, with 15 bases in between. Looked up from germline, CDR1 is SQVTM and CDR2 is ANQGSEA. This CDR3 is 17 amino acids long. The CDR3 spells CSVEDWEVKSSGNTIYF. CDR3 coding DNA: TGCAGCGTTGAAGATTGGGAGGTTAAGAGCTCTGGAAACACCATATATTTT. Supplemented by reference TRBV29-1 and TRBJ1-3, the full variable domain reads SAVISQKPSRDICQRGTSLTIQCQVDSQVTMMFWYRQQPGQSLTLIATANQGSEATYESGFVIDKFPISRPNLTFSTLTVSNMSPEDSSIYLCSVEDWEVKSSGNTIYFGEGSWLTVV.

Notes on this clonotype: A read error is possible here, since a much larger clone lies one base away. J is TRBJ2-7 and V is TRBV5-1, with a tentative D call TRBD1 (5 bases). V lost 3 bases and J lost 6, with 10 bases in between. The CDR3 runs to 12 residues. The germline gives CDR1 SGHRS, CDR2 YFSETQ. CDR3 region: CASSSRQIEQYF. CDR3 DNA sequence: TGCGCCAGCAGCTCGAGACAGATCGAGCAGTACTTC.

The chain has TRBV10-3 and TRBJ2-1; 7 positions agree with TRBD2. The germline V gene encodes CDR1 ENHRY and CDR2 SYGVKD. The CDR3 consists of 16 residues. V shed 4 bases and J 1 base; nucleotides not matched to a gene: 7. DNA of the CDR3: TGTGCCATCAGTGCAGAGCGCGGGAGTTCCTACAATGAGCAGTTCTTC. It specifies CAISAERGSSYNEQFF.

This clonotype was counted ten times or more. CDR3 loop: CASSFRQGRTGELFF. In DNA, the CDR3 is TGTGCCAGCAGTTTTCGACAGGGGCGGACCGGGGAGCTGTTTTTT. The V call is TRBV27, the J call TRBJ2-2; 8 nucleotides line up with TRBD1. Germline CDR1 MNHEY, CDR2 SMNVEV (reference sequence). Unmatched junction bases numbered 5, after V lost 3 bases and J lost 5 bases. The CDR3 runs 15 residues.

This clonotype was seen many times. The chain employs TRBV7-2 and TRBJ2-1; 8 bases are shared with TRBD2. The CDR3 is 15 amino acids. Germline CDR1 reads SGHTA; CDR2 reads FQGNSA. Trimming took 8 bases from V and 5 from J; bases not matched to a gene: 11. CDR3 loop: CASQTGTSGNNEQFF. The CDR3, as DNA: TGTGCCAGCCAGACGGGAACTAGCGGTAACAATGAGCAGTTCTTC.

A few counts support this clonotype. The chain carries TRBV12-5 and TRBJ2-1, with 10 bases identical to TRBD2. Trimming cost V 3 bases and J 6 bases; bases outside gene matches: 8. The CDR3 runs to 16 residues. Germline V gene lookup returns CDR1 LGHNT and CDR2 FRNRAP. The CDR3 reads CASGFQLAGSSNEQFF. CDR3 bases: TGTGCTAGTGGTTTCCAACTAGCGGGGAGCTCCAATGAGCAGTTCTTC.

This clonotype was seen repeatedly, ten times or more. The chain is built from TRBV29-1 and TRBJ1-3, with TRBD1 matching 7 bases. Germline trimming cut 7 bases from V and 0 bases from J; bases unmatched to any gene: 3. CDR1 and CDR2 from the germline V gene are SQVTM and ANQGSEA. The CDR3 has 13 amino acids. CDR3 sequence: CSARTGSGNTIYF. CDR3 bases: TGCAGCGCCAGGACAGGCTCTGGAAACACCATATATTTT.

Only a few counts were recorded for this clonotype. This sequence joins TRBV6-5 and TRBJ2-2; 7 nucleotides align to TRBD1. The CDR3 runs 17 residues. V shed 0 bases and J 1 base; nucleotides not matched to a gene: 5. Germline CDR1 reads MNHEY; CDR2 reads SVGAGI. The CDR3, as DNA: TGTGCCAGCAGTTACTCGAACCAGGGGGAGAACACCGGGGAGCTGTTTTTT. Its translation is CASSYSNQGENTGELFF.

With regard to this clonotype: A read error is possible here, since a much larger clone lies one base away. The chain couples TRBV20-1 to TRBJ1-2, with D perhaps TRBD1 (5 bases). This CDR3 spans 16 amino acids. Per germline, CDR1 DFQATT and CDR2 SNEGSKA (reference sequence). The V gene lost 6 bases and the J gene lost 2 bases, with 22 bases spanning the gap. The CDR3 here is CSARRQNPWGNYGYTF. As DNA, the CDR3 is TGCAGTGCCCGACGACAGAACCCTTGGGGAAACTATGGCTACACCTTC.

The J gene is TRBJ2-5, the V gene TRBV7-2; 7 bases match TRBD2. The CDR3 sequence is 14 residues long. Trimming cost V 3 bases and J 5 bases; bases outside gene matches: 6. The V gene's germline CDR1 is SGHTA and CDR2 FQGNSA. CDR3 residues: CASSLGLSRETQYF. DNA for the CDR3: TGTGCCAGCAGCTTGGGACTAAGCAGGGAGACCCAGTACTTC.

The table lists this clonotype with many counts. The chain combines TRBV5-1 with TRBJ1-1; D may be TRBD1 (6 bases). The CDR3 spans 16 residues. Germline CDR1 is SGHRS and CDR2 is YFSETQ. V was trimmed by 5 bases and J by 0 bases, leaving 17 bases between them. CDR3 sequence: CASRQQWTVMNTEAFF. DNA of the CDR3: TGCGCCAGCAGACAACAATGGACAGTCATGAACACTGAAGCTTTCTTT.

A word on this clonotype: An end of the junction differs from the germline gene, which may be a read error. The chain uses TRBV3-1 and TRBJ2-7; D remains ambiguous. CDR3 length: 19 amino acids. Per germline, CDR1 LGHDT and CDR2 YNNKEL (reference sequence). This chain's CDR3 is CASTQVVMGTRPSFYEQYF. The DNA of the CDR3 is TGTGCCAGCACCCAAGTGGTAATGGGTACGCGGCCTTCCTTCTACGAGCAGTACTTC.

This clonotype was observed at least ten times. J is TRBJ2-7 and V is TRBV29-1; 8 nucleotides line up with TRBD1. This CDR3 has 13 residues. CDR1 is SQVTM, CDR2 ANQGSEA, per germline. V shed 7 bases, J shed 6 bases, and the junction held 11 bases outside the gene matches. CDR3 loop: CSATGTGGREQYF. CDR3 coding DNA: TGCAGCGCAACCGGGACAGGAGGTCGCGAGCAGTACTTC.

This clonotype was recorded at least ten times. This sequence joins TRBV7-8 and TRBJ2-7, with D tentatively TRBD2 (6 bases). V dropped 2 bases and J dropped 0 bases, with 14 bases sitting between them. This CDR3 region has 16 residues. Germline CDR1 is SGHVS and CDR2 is FQNEAQ. In DNA, the CDR3 is TGTGCCAGCAGCTTAAGGATCTCTAGCGACTCCTACGAGCAGTACTTC. Translation: CASSLRISSDSYEQYF. Based on the CDR3 plus reference TRBV7-8 and TRBJ2-7, the full variable domain is GAGVSQSPRYKVAKRGQDVALRCDPISGHVSLFWYQQALGQGPEFLTYFQNEAQLDKSGLPSDRFFAERPEGSVSTLKIQRTQQEDSAVYLCASSLRISSDSYEQYFGPGTRLTVT.